This T cell receptor beta chain appears in the sequencing data of a study of cytomegalovirus exposure and HLA in healthy donors. In the study overall: Prior work identified some 120 million unique TCR beta sequences in some 180 million T cells. Study conclusions and caveats: Most subjects' HLA-A and HLA-B alleles were reportedly predicted from TCR beta sequences. TCR beta chains numbering more than 150 were designated cytomegalovirus-associated.

The V gene's germline CDR1 is PRHDT and CDR2 FYEKMQ (reference sequence). With V trimmed by 4 bases and J by 3 bases, 2 bases remained unmatched. CDR3 length: 14 residues. With respect to this clone: Antigen specificity is unknown.

The PCR employed 60 Vbeta primers together with 13 Jbeta primers. TCRdb's copy holds only in-frame clones and misses some; the assay was immunoSEQ multiplex PCR. This sample yields approximately 190,000 clones, of which 80% to 85% are seen a single time; approximately 0.25% belongs to the top ten. This TCR was recovered from a boy aged 5 to 17 in good health and CMV-seronegative. The source material was PBMCs. The chain is built from TRBV13 and TRBJ1-4, with TRBD1 matching 7 bases. The CDR3, as DNA: TGTGCCAGCAGCTCGGGACAGCCTAATGAAAAACTGTTTTTT. Its protein product is CASSSGQPNEKLFF.